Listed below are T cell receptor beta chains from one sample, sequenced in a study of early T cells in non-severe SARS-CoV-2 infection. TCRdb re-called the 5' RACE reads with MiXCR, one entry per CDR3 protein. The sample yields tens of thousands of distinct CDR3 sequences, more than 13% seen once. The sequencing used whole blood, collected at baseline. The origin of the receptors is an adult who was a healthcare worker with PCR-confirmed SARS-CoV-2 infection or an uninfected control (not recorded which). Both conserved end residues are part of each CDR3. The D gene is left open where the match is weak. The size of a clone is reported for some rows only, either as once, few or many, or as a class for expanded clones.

DNA: TGTGCCATCAGTGCCACCGGGACAGGGAATGAAAAACTGTTTTTT
CDR3: CAISATGTGNEKLFF
D: TRBD1
V: TRBV10-3
length: 15
J: TRBJ1-4
size: NA

DNA: TGTGCCACCAGTGATGCGGGACAGGGGGATGAAAAACTGTTTTTT
CDR3: CATSDAGQGDEKLFF
D: TRBD1
V: TRBV24-1
length: 15
J: TRBJ1-4
size: few

DNA: TGTGCCAGCAGCAAAGTAGGGCTGTCACCCCTCCACTTT
CDR3: CASSKVGLSPLHF
D: NA
V: TRBV21-1
length: 13
J: TRBJ1-6
size: NA

DNA: TGTGCCAGCACAAGGGCAGGGACCTACGAGCAGTACTTC
CDR3: CASTRAGTYEQYF
D: NA
V: TRBV25-1
length: 13
J: TRBJ2-7
size: few

DNA: TGCAGTGCTGGGCCGGACAGGGGGAAAGGAAACACCATATATTTT
CDR3: CSAGPDRGKGNTIYF
D: TRBD1
V: TRBV20-1
length: 15
J: TRBJ1-3
size: few

DNA: TGCGCCAGCAGCTTGACAGGGGGCGAGTACAATGAGCAGTTCTTC
CDR3: CASSLTGGEYNEQFF
D: TRBD1
V: TRBV5-1
length: 15
J: TRBJ2-1
size: many

DNA: TGTGCCAGCAGCGATGCCGGGACAGTCAACGAGCAGTACTTC
CDR3: CASSDAGTVNEQYF
D: TRBD1
V: TRBV5-6
length: 14
J: TRBJ2-7
size: NA

DNA: TGCGCCAGCAGCTTGGGCCAGTCGGGCACAGATACGCAGTATTTT
CDR3: CASSLGQSGTDTQYF
D: NA
V: TRBV5-1
length: 15
J: TRBJ2-3
size: few

DNA: TGTGCCACCAGTGATTTGCAAAGGACAGACTACGAGCAGTACTTC
CDR3: CATSDLQRTDYEQYF
D: NA
V: TRBV24-1
length: 15
J: TRBJ2-7
size: NA

DNA: TGTGCCAGCAGCTTTGTAACTAGCGGGAGGGCCTTTAGAGAGACCCAGTACTTC
CDR3: CASSFVTSGRAFRETQYF
D: TRBD2
V: TRBV5-4
length: 18
J: TRBJ2-5
size: NA

DNA: TGTGCCAGCAGTTACGGGGACAGGGCAGATACGCAGTATTTT
CDR3: CASSYGDRADTQYF
D: TRBD1
V: TRBV6-6
length: 14
J: TRBJ2-3
size: NA

DNA: TGCGCCAGCAGAGAACTAGCGCCTTCCTACGAGCAGTACTTC
CDR3: CASRELAPSYEQYF
D: TRBD2
V: TRBV10-2
length: 14
J: TRBJ2-7
size: NA

DNA: TGTGCCAGCAGCTGGGGGGGGAGCACAGATACGCAGTATTTT
CDR3: CASSWGGSTDTQYF
D: TRBD2
V: TRBV5-4
length: 14
J: TRBJ2-3
size: NA

DNA: TGCAGCGATTCGTCCACTGAAGCTTTCTTT
CDR3: CSDSSTEAFF
D: NA
V: TRBV29-1
length: 10
J: TRBJ1-1
size: few

DNA: TGTGCCAGCAGCTCGTCTGATTCCACTGAAGCTTTCTTT
CDR3: CASSSSDSTEAFF
D: NA
V: TRBV28
length: 13
J: TRBJ1-1
size: NA

DNA: TGTGCCAGCAGCCGAGACGGACAGTCTGCGAACACAGATACGCAGTATTTT
CDR3: CASSRDGQSANTDTQYF
D: NA
V: TRBV12-3/TRBV12-4
length: 17
J: TRBJ2-3
size: NA

DNA: TGTGCCAGCAGCAAAGCAAAGGGGACAGGGGAGGGAAATGAGCAGTTCTTC
CDR3: CASSKAKGTGEGNEQFF
D: NA
V: TRBV21-1
length: 17
J: TRBJ2-1
size: few

DNA: TGCGCCAGCAGCACCCCGGGACAGGGAACTGAAGCTTTCTTT
CDR3: CASSTPGQGTEAFF
D: TRBD1
V: TRBV5-1
length: 14
J: TRBJ1-1
size: NA

DNA: TGCGCCAGCGGGGGACGAGCCGCTAACTATGGCTACACCTTC
CDR3: CASGGRAANYGYTF
D: NA
V: TRBV4-1
length: 14
J: TRBJ1-2
size: many

DNA: TGTGCCAGCAGCCCCGGACTGAACACTGAAGCTTTCTTT
CDR3: CASSPGLNTEAFF
D: NA
V: TRBV7-9
length: 13
J: TRBJ1-1
size: many

DNA: TGCGCCAGCAGCTTGACTAGCGGGGGGTACCATGAGCAGTTCTTC
CDR3: CASSLTSGGYHEQFF
D: TRBD2
V: TRBV5-1
length: 15
J: TRBJ2-1
size: NA

DNA: TGCGCCAGCAGTCATGAGACCTTTCACCCTTCAGTGGACACCGGGGAGCTGTTTTTT
CDR3: CASSHETFHPSVDTGELFF
D: NA
V: TRBV10-1
length: 19
J: TRBJ2-2
size: NA

DNA: TGTGCCAGCAGCGTAGCGGTAAGCACAGATACGCAGTATTTT
CDR3: CASSVAVSTDTQYF
D: NA
V: TRBV9
length: 14
J: TRBJ2-3
size: few

DNA: TGCAGCGTTGAAGGCGATGATACCTTTATCTACGAGCAGTACTTC
CDR3: CSVEGDDTFIYEQYF
D: NA
V: TRBV29-1
length: 15
J: TRBJ2-7
size: NA

DNA: TGTGCCAGCAGCCCGGGACACAATTCACCCCTCCACTTT
CDR3: CASSPGHNSPLHF
D: NA
V: TRBV5-6
length: 13
J: TRBJ1-6
size: NA

DNA: TGTGCCAGCAGCCCGTCCATGGGACAAACCTACAATGAGCAGTTCTTC
CDR3: CASSPSMGQTYNEQFF
D: NA
V: TRBV9
length: 16
J: TRBJ2-1
size: NA

DNA: TGTGCCATCAGTGACAGGGGATCGGAACAGCCCCAGCATTTT
CDR3: CAISDRGSEQPQHF
D: NA
V: TRBV10-3
length: 14
J: TRBJ1-5
size: few

DNA: TGTGCCAGCAGTGACACGTACAATGAGCAGTTCTTC
CDR3: CASSDTYNEQFF
D: NA
V: TRBV6-4
length: 12
J: TRBJ2-1
size: many